Listed here are 27 T cell receptor beta chains from one sample, sequenced in a study of T cell responses to AZD1222 COVID-19 vaccine. Some clones are missing from TCRdb's copy, which holds only in-frame ones; the method was immunoSEQ multiplex PCR. The sample lists approximately 72,000 clones; roughly 87% were seen once. The sequenced sample was peripheral blood, obtained 28 days after the second AZD1222 dose. The receptors here all came from an adult who received the AZD1222 COVID-19 vaccine.

The chain joins TRBV3-1 (or the pseudogene TRBV3-2) to TRBJ1-1; possibly TRBD1 for D (6 bases). V was trimmed by 7 bases and J by 2 bases, leaving 11 bases between them. Per the germline V gene, CDR1 is LGHDT and CDR2 is YNNKEL (reference sequence). The CDR3 has 13 amino acids. This chain's CDR3 is CASNTGLNTEAFF. In DNA, the CDR3 is TGTGCCAGCAACACAGGGTTAAACACTGAAGCTTTCTTT.

The J gene is TRBJ2-1, the V gene TRBV23-1; D is ambiguous. TRBV23-1 is classed as an ORF, of uncertain function. This CDR3 is built from 11 residues. With 3 bases removed from V and 7 bases from J, the gap between germline ends came to 4 bases. The CDR3 DNA follows: TGCGCCAGCAGTCATTCAAATGAGCAGTTCTTC. This codes for CASSHSNEQFF.

The V and J genes are TRBV30 and TRBJ2-2, with D maybe TRBD2 (6 bases). Germline CDR1 is GTSNPN and CDR2 is SVGIG (reference sequence). The CDR3 extends over 15 amino acids. V lost 4 bases and J lost 5, with 17 bases in between. CDR3 loop: CAWIIDGGRTGELFF. The CDR3 DNA sequence: TGTGCCTGGATAATTGACGGGGGACGGACCGGGGAGCTGTTTTTT.

The chain links TRBV11-3 to TRBJ2-7; perhaps TRBD2 as D (5 bases). Trimming stripped 0 bases from V and 7 bases from J, with 13 bases between. The CDR3 consists of 14 residues. The germline V gene has CDR1 SGHNT and CDR2 YENEEA. CDR3 sequence reads: CASSLEVGAGEQYF. The DNA for the CDR3 is TGTGCCAGCAGCTTAGAGGTGGGAGCAGGTGAGCAGTACTTC.

V usage is TRBV28 and J usage is TRBJ1-1; the match to TRBD1 covers 8 bases. Germline V CDR1 and CDR2: MDHEN, SYDVKM. J was trimmed by 11 bases and V by 6 bases; bases with no gene match: 5. The CDR3 consists of 11 residues. This chain's CDR3 is CASSSGGLAFF. CDR3 coding DNA: TGTGCCAGCAGCTCAGGGGGCCTGGCTTTCTTT.

This rearrangement joins TRBV27 to TRBJ1-4; 9 bases align to TRBD1. Germline loops: CDR1 MNHEY, CDR2 SMNVEV (reference sequence). J was trimmed by 0 bases and V by 2 bases; bases with no gene match: 1. This CDR3 has 16 amino acids. CDR3 DNA sequence: TGTGCCAGCAGTTTAGGACAGGGGTCAACTAATGAAAAACTGTTTTTT. Translated: CASSLGQGSTNEKLFF.

The rearrangement joins TRBV12-3 or TRBV12-4 to TRBJ1-5; D unclear. Trimming stripped 8 bases from V and 7 bases from J, with 12 bases between. The CDR3 has 12 residues. The CDR3 DNA is TGTGCCAGCCGAAGGGAAGGGCAGCCCCAGCATTTT. Protein: CASRREGQPQHF.

The V gene is TRBV14, the J gene TRBJ2-5, with TRBD1 matching 8 bases. CDR1 is SGHDN, CDR2 FVKESK, per germline. CDR3 length: 13 residues. J was trimmed by 5 bases and V by 4 bases; bases with no gene match: 3. Here the CDR3 DNA reads TGTGCCAGCAGCCTCTGGACAGGGGAGACCCAGTACTTC. Its protein product is CASSLWTGETQYF.

V usage is TRBV12-5 and J usage is TRBJ1-3, with D possibly TRBD1 on 6 matching bases. The CDR3 spans 13 residues. The germline V and J ends were trimmed by 9 bases and 4 bases, with 13 bases remaining between them. Germline CDR1 and CDR2: LGHNT and FRNRAP. The CDR3 reads CASSEGDGNTIYF. In DNA, the CDR3 is TGTGCTAGCTCAGAGGGGGACGGAAACACCATATATTTT.

The chain couples TRBV10-3 to TRBJ2-7; 7 nucleotides align to TRBD2. The CDR3 covers 16 residues. The V gene's germline CDR1 is ENHRY and CDR2 SYGVKD. V trimming: 2 bases; J trimming: 1 base; junction bases outside the gene matches: 8. This chain's CDR3 is CAISERSSGSSYEQYF. CDR3 in DNA: TGTGCCATCAGTGAGAGGTCTAGCGGAAGTTCCTACGAGCAGTACTTC.

The gene calls are TRBV4-2 and TRBJ2-5; 8 bases line up with TRBD2. V lost 4 bases, J lost 5 bases, and 6 bases stayed unmatched. Germline CDR1 and CDR2: LGHNA and YNFKEQ. The CDR3 runs 14 residues. CDR3 sequence reads: CASSRGRGEETQYF. The CDR3 DNA reads TGTGCCAGCAGCCGGGGGCGGGGGGAGGAGACCCAGTACTTC.

The J gene is TRBJ1-1, the V gene TRBV6-5; no firm D call. The CDR3 runs to 13 residues. Germline-derived CDR1 and CDR2 are MNHEY and SVGAGI. The V end was cut by 5 bases, the J end by 0 bases, with 7 bases between. The CDR3 DNA reads TGTGCCAGCAGTCATCCGATGAACACTGAAGCTTTCTTT. It yields the protein CASSHPMNTEAFF.

The V call is TRBV9, the J call TRBJ2-7, with 8 bases matching TRBD1. Germline V CDR1 and CDR2: SGDLS, YYNGEE. The CDR3 totals 13 residues. V was pared by 3 bases and J by 4 bases, with 3 bases of the junction left unmatched. The chain's CDR3 is CASSAGGWYEQYF. The CDR3 DNA reads as TGTGCCAGCAGCGCAGGGGGCTGGTACGAGCAGTACTTC.

The chain recombines TRBV7-9 with TRBJ2-7; possibly TRBD2 for D (7 bases). The germline V gene has CDR1 SEHNR and CDR2 FQNEAQ (reference sequence). The germline V and J ends were trimmed by 1 base and 4 bases, with 8 bases remaining between them. CDR3 length equals 13 residues. This CDR3 reads CASSLEGGYEQYF. The CDR3 DNA follows: TGTGCCAGCAGCTTAGAGGGGGGGTACGAGCAGTACTTC.

The chain is built from TRBV4-1 and TRBJ1-4; D unclear. Germline V gives CDR1 MGHRA, CDR2 YSYEKL. This CDR3 has 12 amino acids. Trimming cost V 7 bases and J 8 bases, with 11 bases left between them. CDR3 bases: TGCGCCAGCACCGGTGGTCGAGAAAAACTGTTTTTT. Translated, it gives CASTGGREKLFF.

This clone appeared once. This rearrangement joins TRBV10-3 to TRBJ2-1, with 10 bases identical to TRBD2. Germline assignment: CDR1 ENHRY and CDR2 SYGVKD. The CDR3 sequence is 16 residues long. V shed 3 bases, J shed 0 bases, and the junction held 2 bases outside the gene matches. CDR3 sequence: CAISEPSGSSYNEQFF. In DNA form, the CDR3 reads TGTGCCATCAGTGAACCTAGCGGGAGCTCCTACAATGAGCAGTTCTTC.

This sequence joins TRBV2 and TRBJ2-1; 9 bases are a match to TRBD1. Germline CDR1 reads SNHLY; CDR2 reads FYNNEI. The CDR3 runs to 13 residues. J lost 4 bases, V lost 8 bases, and 3 bases had no gene match. The CDR3 loop is CASRDRVYNEQFF. The CDR3 bases are TGTGCCAGCCGGGACAGGGTATACAATGAGCAGTTCTTC.

This chain connects TRBV19 to TRBJ2-2; 11 nucleotides match TRBD2. This CDR3 is 16 amino acids long. V was pared by 3 bases and J by 9 bases, with 9 bases of the junction left unmatched. The V gene's germline CDR1 is LNHDA and CDR2 SQIVND (reference sequence). The CDR3 coding sequence is TGTGCCAGTAGTATCGGGTCGGCTAGCGGGAGGTGGGAGCTGTTTTTT. Protein: CASSIGSASGRWELFF.

This chain uses TRBV11-2 with TRBJ2-1; D is unclear. CDR1 and CDR2 from the germline V gene are SGHAT and FQNNGV. CDR3 length: 15 residues. V was cut by 1 base and J by 4 bases, with 11 bases left in between. The CDR3, as DNA: TGTGCCAGCAGCTTAGTATTGGGTGGATACAATGAGCAGTTCTTC. It yields the protein CASSLVLGGYNEQFF.

J is TRBJ2-2 and V is TRBV4-2; unclear D gene. V gave up 5 bases and J gave up 6 bases, with 10 bases separating them. Germline values: CDR1 LGHNA, CDR2 YNFKEQ. The length of the CDR3 is 13 residues. The CDR3 sequence: CASSFGSSGELFF. As DNA, the CDR3 is TGTGCCAGCAGCTTTGGTAGCTCCGGGGAGCTGTTTTTT.

The rearrangement links TRBV6-5 to TRBJ1-5; 7 nucleotides align to TRBD1. Germline V gives CDR1 MNHEY, CDR2 SVGAGI. This CDR3 contains 15 residues. The ends lost 7 bases at V and 2 bases at J; junction bases unmatched: 8. The CDR3 coding sequence is TGTGCCAGCAATCAGGGGGGTGAACGCAATCAGCCCCAGCATTTT. Protein sequence: CASNQGGERNQPQHF.

The chain is built from TRBV29-1 and TRBJ1-1; the D gene is possibly TRBD1 (6 bases). Trimming took 6 bases from V and 0 from J, leaving 11 bases between them. The CDR3 is made up of 13 amino acids. Germline loops: CDR1 SQVTM, CDR2 ANQGSEA. The CDR3 is CSVSTGMNTEAFF. CDR3 bases: TGCAGCGTCTCGACAGGCATGAACACTGAAGCTTTCTTT.

The chain employs TRBV7-2 and TRBJ2-7; D not certain. V lost 4 bases to trimming and J lost 1 base, with 8 bases between them. CDR1 and CDR2 from the germline V gene are SGHTA and FQGNSA. The CDR3 is made up of 13 amino acids. The CDR3 is CASSSTGSYEQYF. In DNA, the CDR3 is TGTGCCAGCAGCTCAACCGGTTCCTACGAGCAGTACTTC.

This clone is classed as medium-sized. The J gene is TRBJ2-7, the V gene TRBV29-1, with TRBD2 matching 7 bases. V trimming: 0 bases; J trimming: 5 bases; junction bases outside the gene matches: 4. This CDR3 region has 13 residues. CDR1 is SQVTM and CDR2 is ANQGSEA in the germline V gene. As DNA, the CDR3 is TGCAGCGTTGAAGACAGGGAGGGAAACGAGCAGTACTTC. It yields the protein CSVEDREGNEQYF.

This clone has more than one count but fewer than ten. The V gene is TRBV6-5, the J gene TRBJ1-2; maybe TRBD1 (5 bases). The CDR3 is 14 amino acids. The ends were cut back, 6 bases at V and 5 bases at J, with 16 bases in the middle. Germline lookup yields CDR1 MNHEY and CDR2 SVGAGI. The CDR3 nucleotides are TGTGCCAGCAGCCCCGGGACTCCTGCATATGGCTACACCTTC. This sequence encodes CASSPGTPAYGYTF.

This chain connects TRBV7-9 to TRBJ2-1, with 12 bases lining up with TRBD2. The CDR3 covers 14 residues. The germline gives CDR1 SEHNR, CDR2 FQNEAQ (reference sequence). V trimming: 5 bases; J trimming: 7 bases; junction bases outside the gene matches: 3. This CDR3 reads CASSPGTSGNEQFF. The DNA of the CDR3 is TGTGCCAGCAGCCCCGGGACTAGCGGGAATGAGCAGTTCTTC.

There are a few counts of this clone. The chain combines TRBV18 with TRBJ2-2; 7 bases are shared with TRBD2. The CDR3 totals 14 residues. V shed 0 bases, J shed 7 bases, and the junction held 2 bases outside the gene matches. CDR1 KGHSH and CDR2 LQKENI come from the germline V gene. In DNA, the CDR3 is TGTGCCAGCTCACCACCCGGGGGGAACGGGGAGCTGTTTTTT. Encoded protein: CASSPPGGNGELFF.